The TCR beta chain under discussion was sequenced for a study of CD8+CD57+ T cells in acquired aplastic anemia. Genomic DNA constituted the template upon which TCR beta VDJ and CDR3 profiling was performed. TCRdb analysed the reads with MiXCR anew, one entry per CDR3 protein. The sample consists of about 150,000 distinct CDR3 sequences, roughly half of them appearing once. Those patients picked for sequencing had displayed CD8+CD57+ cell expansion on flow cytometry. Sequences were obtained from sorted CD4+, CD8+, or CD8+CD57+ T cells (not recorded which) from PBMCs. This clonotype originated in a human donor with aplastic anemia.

The CDR3 nucleotides read TGTGCCAGCAGCTTAGCGGGAGGGGCGTTAGATACGCAGTATTTT. Protein sequence: CASSLAGGALDTQYF. The chain is built from TRBV7-6 and TRBJ2-3; 7 nucleotides align to TRBD2. The germline V gene encodes CDR1 SGHVS and CDR2 FNYEAQ. The CDR3 runs to 15 residues. V was pared by 0 bases and J by 5 bases, with 5 bases of the junction left unmatched.